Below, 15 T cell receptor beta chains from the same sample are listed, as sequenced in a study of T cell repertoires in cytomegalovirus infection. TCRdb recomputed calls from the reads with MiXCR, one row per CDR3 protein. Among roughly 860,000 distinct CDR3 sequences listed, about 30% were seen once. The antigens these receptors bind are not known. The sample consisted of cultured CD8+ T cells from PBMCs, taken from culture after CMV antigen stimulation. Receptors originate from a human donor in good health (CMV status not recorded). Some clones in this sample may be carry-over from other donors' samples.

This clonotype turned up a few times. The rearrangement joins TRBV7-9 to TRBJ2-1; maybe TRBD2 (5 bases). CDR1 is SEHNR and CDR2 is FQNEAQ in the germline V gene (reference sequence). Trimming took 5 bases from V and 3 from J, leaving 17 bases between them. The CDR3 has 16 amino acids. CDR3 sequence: CASSPTSTGIYNEQFF. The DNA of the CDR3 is TGTGCCAGCAGCCCAACTAGTACCGGAATCTACAATGAGCAGTTCTTC.

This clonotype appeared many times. CDR3 sequence reads: CASSAPGHFYEQYF. The CDR3 nucleotides are TGTGCCAGCAGTGCCCCGGGACACTTCTACGAGCAGTACTTC. V usage is TRBV6-1 and J usage is TRBJ2-7, with a weak D call TRBD1 (6 bases). This CDR3 is 14 amino acids long. The V and J ends lost 4 bases and 3 bases respectively, with 13 bases between them. Germline assignment: CDR1 MNHNS and CDR2 SASEGT.

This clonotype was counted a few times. CDR3 sequence: CASSEGRIEQFF. CDR3 nucleotides: TGTGCCAGCTCGGAAGGGAGGATTGAGCAGTTCTTC. This chain connects TRBV6-6 to TRBJ2-1, with TRBD2 as a possible D gene (6 bases). This CDR3 spans 12 amino acids. V shed 8 bases and J shed 9 bases, with 14 bases lying between them. Germline loops: CDR1 MNHNY, CDR2 SVGAGI (reference sequence).

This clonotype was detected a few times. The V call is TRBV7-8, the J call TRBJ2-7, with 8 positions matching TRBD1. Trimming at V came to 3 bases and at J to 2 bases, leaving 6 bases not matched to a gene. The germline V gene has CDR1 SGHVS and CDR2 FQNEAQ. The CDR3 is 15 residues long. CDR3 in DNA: TGTGCCAGCAGCTTTCGGACAGGGAGCGCCTACGAGCAGTACGTC. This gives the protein CASSFRTGSAYEQYV.

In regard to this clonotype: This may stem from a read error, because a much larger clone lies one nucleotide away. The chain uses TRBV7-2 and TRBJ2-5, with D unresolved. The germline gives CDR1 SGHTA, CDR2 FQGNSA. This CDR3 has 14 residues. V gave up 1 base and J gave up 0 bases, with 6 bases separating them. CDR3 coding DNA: TGTGCCAGCAGCTTAGGGTGGTACCAAGAGACCCAGTACTTC. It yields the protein CASSLGWYQETQYF.

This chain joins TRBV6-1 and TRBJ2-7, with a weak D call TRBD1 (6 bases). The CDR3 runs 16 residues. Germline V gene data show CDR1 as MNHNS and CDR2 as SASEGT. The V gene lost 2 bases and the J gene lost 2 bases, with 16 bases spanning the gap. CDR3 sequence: CASSELLTGTAYEQYF. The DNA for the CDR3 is TGTGCCAGCAGTGAACTTTTGACAGGTACGGCCTACGAGCAGTACTTC.

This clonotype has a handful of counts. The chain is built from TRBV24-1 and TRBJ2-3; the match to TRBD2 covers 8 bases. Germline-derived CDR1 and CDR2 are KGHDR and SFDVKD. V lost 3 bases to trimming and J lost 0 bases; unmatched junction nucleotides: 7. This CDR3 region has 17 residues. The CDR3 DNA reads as TGTGCCACCAGTGATCCCAGCGGGGGCCATAGCACAGATACGCAGTATTTT. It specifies CATSDPSGGHSTDTQYF.

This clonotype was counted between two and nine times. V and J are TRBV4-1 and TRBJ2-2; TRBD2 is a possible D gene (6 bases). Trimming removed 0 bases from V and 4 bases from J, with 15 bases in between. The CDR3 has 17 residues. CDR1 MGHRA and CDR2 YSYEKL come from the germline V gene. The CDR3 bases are TGCGCCAGCAGCCAAGATCGGGAGAGGCTGGGCACCGGGGAGCTGTTTTTT. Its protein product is CASSQDRERLGTGELFF.

The DNA of the CDR3 is TGTGCCAGCAGCCCTTCGACGGGGGACAGGGGCTACGAGCAGTACTTC. It is translated as CASSPSTGDRGYEQYF. This chain connects TRBV27 to TRBJ2-7, with 10 bases fitting TRBD1. After removal of 6 bases from V and 3 bases from J, the junction contained 11 bases not matched to a gene. CDR1 is MNHEY and CDR2 is SMNVEV in the germline V gene (reference sequence). CDR3 size: 16 residues.

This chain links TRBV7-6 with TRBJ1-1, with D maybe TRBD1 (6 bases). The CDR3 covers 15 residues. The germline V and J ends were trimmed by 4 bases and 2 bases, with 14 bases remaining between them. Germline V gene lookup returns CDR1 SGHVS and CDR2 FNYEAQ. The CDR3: CASSSSQGLNTEAFF. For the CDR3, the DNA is TGTGCCAGCAGCTCCTCTCAGGGGCTTAACACTGAAGCTTTCTTT. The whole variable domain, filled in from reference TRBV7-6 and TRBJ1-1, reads GAGVSQSPRYKVTKRGQDVALRCDPISGHVSLYWYRQALGQGPEFLTYFNYEAQQDKSGLPNDRFSAERPEGSISTLTIQRTEQRDSAMYRCASSSSQGLNTEAFFGQGTRLTVV.

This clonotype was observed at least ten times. The CDR3 sequence: CASSPLEDTQYF. The CDR3 bases are TGTGCCAGCAGCCCCCTAGAGGATACGCAGTATTTT. V and J are TRBV6-1 and TRBJ2-3; D not resolved. CDR3 size: 12 residues. Trimming left V 6 bases short and J 6 bases short, with 10 bases between. Germline assignment: CDR1 MNHNS and CDR2 SASEGT.

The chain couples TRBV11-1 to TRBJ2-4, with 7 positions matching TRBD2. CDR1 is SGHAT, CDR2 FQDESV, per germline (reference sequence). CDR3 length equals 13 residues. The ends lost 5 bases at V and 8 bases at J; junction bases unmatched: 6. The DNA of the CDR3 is TGTGCCAGCAGCACCGGGGGAGGGCACATTCAGTACTTC. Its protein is CASSTGGGHIQYF.

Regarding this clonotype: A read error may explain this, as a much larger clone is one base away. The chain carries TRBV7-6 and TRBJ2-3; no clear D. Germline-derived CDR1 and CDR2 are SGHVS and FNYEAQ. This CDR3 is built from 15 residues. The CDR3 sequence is CVSSLEPASTDTQYF. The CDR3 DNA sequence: TGTGTCAGCAGCTTAGAACCTGCTAGCACAGATACGCAGTATTTT.

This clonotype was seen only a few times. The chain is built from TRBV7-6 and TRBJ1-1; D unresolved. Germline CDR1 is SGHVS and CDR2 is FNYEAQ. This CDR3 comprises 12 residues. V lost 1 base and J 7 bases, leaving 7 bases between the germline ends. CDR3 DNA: TGTGCCAGCAGCTTAGTGGCAGATGAAGCTTTCTTT. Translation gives CASSLVADEAFF.

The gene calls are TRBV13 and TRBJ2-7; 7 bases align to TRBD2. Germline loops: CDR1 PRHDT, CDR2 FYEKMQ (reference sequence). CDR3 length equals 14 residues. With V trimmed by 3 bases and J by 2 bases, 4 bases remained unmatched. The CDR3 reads CASSFFGLAYEQYV. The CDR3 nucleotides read TGTGCCAGCAGCTTCTTCGGACTAGCCTACGAGCAGTACGTC.